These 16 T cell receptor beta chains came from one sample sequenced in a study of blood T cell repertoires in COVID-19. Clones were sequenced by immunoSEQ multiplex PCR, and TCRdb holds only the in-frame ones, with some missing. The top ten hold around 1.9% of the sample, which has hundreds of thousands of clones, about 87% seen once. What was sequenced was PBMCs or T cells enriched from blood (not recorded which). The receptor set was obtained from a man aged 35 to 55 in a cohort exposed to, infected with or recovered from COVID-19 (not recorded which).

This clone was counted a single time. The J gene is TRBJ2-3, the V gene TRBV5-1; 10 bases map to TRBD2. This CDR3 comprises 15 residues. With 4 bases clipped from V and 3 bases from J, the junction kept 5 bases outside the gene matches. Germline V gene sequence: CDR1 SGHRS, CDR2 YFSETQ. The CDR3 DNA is TGCGCCAGCAGCAGGGGACTAGCGTTTACAGATACGCAGTATTTT. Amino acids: CASSRGLAFTDTQYF. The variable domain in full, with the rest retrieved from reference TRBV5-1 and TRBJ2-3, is KAGVTQTPRYLIKTRGQQVTLSCSPISGHRSVSWYQQTPGQGLQFLFEYFSETQRNKGNFPGRFSGRQFSNSRSEMNVSTLELGDSALYLCASSRGLAFTDTQYFGPGTRLTVL.

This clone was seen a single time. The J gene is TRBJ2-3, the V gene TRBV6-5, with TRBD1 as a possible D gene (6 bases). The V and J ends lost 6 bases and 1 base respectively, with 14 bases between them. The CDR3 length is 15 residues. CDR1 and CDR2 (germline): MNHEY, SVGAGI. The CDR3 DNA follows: TGTGCCAGCAGAGACGGACAGTACCGCACAGATACGCAGTATTTT. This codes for CASRDGQYRTDTQYF.

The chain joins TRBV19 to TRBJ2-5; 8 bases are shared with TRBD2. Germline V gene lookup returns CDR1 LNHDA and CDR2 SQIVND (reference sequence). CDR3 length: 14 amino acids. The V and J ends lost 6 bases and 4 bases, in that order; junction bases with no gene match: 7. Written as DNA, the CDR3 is TGTGCCAGTAGGAGCGGGAGTGGCGGAGAGACCCAGTACTTC. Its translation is CASRSGSGGETQYF.

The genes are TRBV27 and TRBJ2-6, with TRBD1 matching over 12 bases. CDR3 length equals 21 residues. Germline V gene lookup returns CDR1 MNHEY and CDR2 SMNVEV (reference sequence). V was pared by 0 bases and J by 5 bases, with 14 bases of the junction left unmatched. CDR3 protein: CASSLSDTSGTGGAWANVLTF. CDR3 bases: TGTGCCAGCAGTTTATCGGATACTTCCGGGACAGGGGGCGCCTGGGCCAACGTCCTGACTTTC.

Written as DNA, the CDR3 is TGTGCCAGCAGCCGATCCCTAGCGGGAGTATACAATGAGCAGTTCTTC. Translating gives CASSRSLAGVYNEQFF. V is TRBV5-4 and J is TRBJ2-1; 10 bases align to TRBD2. The CDR3 length is 16 residues. V was clipped by 4 bases and J by 4 bases; unmatched bases: 8. Germline V lookup: CDR1 SGHNT, CDR2 YYREEE (reference sequence).

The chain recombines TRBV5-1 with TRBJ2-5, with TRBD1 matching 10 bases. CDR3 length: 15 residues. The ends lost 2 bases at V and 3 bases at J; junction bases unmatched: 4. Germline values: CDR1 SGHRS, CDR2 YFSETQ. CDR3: CASSFSGQGKETQYF. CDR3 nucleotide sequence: TGCGCCAGCAGCTTTTCGGGACAGGGGAAAGAGACCCAGTACTTC.

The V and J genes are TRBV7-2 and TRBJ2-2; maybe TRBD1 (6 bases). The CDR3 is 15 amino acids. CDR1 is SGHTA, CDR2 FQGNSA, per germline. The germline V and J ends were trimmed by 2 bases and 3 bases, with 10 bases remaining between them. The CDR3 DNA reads TGTGCCAGCAGCTTACAGGGGACCGACACCGGGGAGCTGTTTTTT. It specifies CASSLQGTDTGELFF.

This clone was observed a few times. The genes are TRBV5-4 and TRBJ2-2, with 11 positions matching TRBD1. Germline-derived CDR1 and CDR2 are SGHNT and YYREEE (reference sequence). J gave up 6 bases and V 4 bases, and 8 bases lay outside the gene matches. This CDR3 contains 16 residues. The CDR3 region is CASSLDRTGGPGELFF. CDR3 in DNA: TGTGCCAGCAGCCTAGACCGGACAGGGGGCCCCGGGGAGCTGTTTTTT.

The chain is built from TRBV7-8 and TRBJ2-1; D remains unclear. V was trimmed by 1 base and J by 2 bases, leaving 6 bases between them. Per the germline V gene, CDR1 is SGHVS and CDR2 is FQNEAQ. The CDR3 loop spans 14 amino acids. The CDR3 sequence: CASSLDAAYNEQFF. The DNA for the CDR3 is TGTGCCAGCAGCTTAGATGCGGCCTACAATGAGCAGTTCTTC.

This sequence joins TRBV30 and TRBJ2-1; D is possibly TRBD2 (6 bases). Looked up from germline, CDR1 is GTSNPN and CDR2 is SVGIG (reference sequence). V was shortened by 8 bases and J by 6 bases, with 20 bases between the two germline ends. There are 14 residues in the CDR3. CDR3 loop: CARSASATGNEQFF. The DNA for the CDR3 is TGTGCCCGCAGTGCTAGCGCGACTGGCAATGAGCAGTTCTTC. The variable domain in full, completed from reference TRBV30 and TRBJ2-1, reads SQTIHQWPATLVQPVGSPLSLECTVEGTSNPNLYWYRQAAGRGLQLLFYSVGIGQISSEVPQNLSASRPQDRQFILSSKKLLLSDSGFYLCARSASATGNEQFFGPGTRLTVL.

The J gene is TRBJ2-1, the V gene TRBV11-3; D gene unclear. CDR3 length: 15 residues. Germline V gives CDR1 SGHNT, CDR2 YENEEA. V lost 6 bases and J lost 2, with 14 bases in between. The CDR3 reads CASSSYQAPYNEQFF. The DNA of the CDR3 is TGTGCCAGCAGTTCCTACCAGGCCCCCTACAATGAGCAGTTCTTC.

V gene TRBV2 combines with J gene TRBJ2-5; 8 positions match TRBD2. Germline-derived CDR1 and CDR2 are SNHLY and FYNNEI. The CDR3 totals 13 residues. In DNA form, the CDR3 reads TGTGTCAGTCTGAGGTCGGGAGGGGAGACCCAGTACTTC. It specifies CVSLRSGGETQYF.

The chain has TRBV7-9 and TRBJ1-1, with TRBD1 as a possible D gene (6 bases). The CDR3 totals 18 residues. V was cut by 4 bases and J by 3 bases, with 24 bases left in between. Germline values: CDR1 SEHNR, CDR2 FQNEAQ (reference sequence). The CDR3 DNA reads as TGTGCCAGCAGCTCAAGAGGGGGATGGGGTATGGAGGACACTGAAGCTTTCTTT. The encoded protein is CASSSRGGWGMEDTEAFF.

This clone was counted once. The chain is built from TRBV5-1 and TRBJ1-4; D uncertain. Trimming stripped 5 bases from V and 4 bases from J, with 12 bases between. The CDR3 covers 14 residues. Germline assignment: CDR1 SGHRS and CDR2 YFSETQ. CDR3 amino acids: CASRRTEDNEKLFF. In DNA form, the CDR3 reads TGCGCCAGCAGAAGAACGGAGGATAATGAAAAACTGTTTTTT.

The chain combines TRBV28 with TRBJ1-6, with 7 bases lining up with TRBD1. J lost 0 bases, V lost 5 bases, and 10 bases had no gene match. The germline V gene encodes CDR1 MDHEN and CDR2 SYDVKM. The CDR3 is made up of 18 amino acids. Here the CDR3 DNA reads TGTGCCAGCAGTACCCGGACAGGTTCTAGCTCCTATAATTCACCCCTCCACTTT. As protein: CASSTRTGSSSYNSPLHF.

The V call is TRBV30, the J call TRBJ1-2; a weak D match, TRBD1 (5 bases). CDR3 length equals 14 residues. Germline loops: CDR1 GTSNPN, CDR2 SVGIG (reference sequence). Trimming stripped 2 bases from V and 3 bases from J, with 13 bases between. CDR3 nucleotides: TGTGCCTGGAGTCTTTCTGACAGATACTATGGCTACACCTTC. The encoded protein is CAWSLSDRYYGYTF.